This T cell receptor beta chain was sequenced for a study of identical twins. The CDR3 spans 12 residues. The V end lost 0 bases, the J end lost 7 bases, and 8 bases lay between the germline ends. In germline, CDR1 is SGHRS, CDR2 YFSETQ. Each cDNA held unique molecular identifiers, and template switching gave it a universal primer site. TCRdb reanalysed the 5' RACE reads using MiXCR and keeps one entry per CDR3 protein. The sample lists hundreds of thousands of distinct CDR3 sequences, 8.6% seen once, with more than 0.75% in the top ten. This clonotype was seen repeatedly, ten times or more. A further study also used this sample, focusing on yellow fever vaccine responses in identical twins.

The receptor's source is a woman aged 18-30 years in good health. The sample taken for sequencing was PBMCs. This chain uses TRBV5-1 with TRBJ2-7; D is ambiguous. CDR3: CASSLDLGEQYF. The CDR3 bases are TGCGCCAGCAGCTTGGATCTCGGGGAGCAGTACTTC.